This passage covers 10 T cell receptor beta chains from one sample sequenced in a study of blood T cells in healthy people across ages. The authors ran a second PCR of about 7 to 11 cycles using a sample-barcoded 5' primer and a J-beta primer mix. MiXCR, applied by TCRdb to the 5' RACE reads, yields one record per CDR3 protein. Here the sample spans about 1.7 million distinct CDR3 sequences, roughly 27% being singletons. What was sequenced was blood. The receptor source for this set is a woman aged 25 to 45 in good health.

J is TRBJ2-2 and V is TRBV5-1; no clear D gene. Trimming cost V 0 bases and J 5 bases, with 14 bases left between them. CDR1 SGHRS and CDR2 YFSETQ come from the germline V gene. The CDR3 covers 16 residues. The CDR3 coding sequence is TGCGCCAGCAGCTTGGCCGCCGCCGCGAGTACCGGGGAGCTGTTTTTT. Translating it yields CASSLAAAASTGELFF.

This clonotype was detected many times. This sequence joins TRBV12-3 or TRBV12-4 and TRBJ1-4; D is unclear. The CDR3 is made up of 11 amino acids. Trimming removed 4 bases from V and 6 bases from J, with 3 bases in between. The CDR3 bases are TGTGCCAGCAGTTCTTATGAAAAACTGTTTTTT. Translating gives CASSSYEKLFF.

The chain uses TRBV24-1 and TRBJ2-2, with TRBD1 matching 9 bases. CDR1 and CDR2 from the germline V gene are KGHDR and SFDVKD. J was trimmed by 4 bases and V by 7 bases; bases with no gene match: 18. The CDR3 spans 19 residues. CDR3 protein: CATSAPPLTGGISTGELFF. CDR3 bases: TGTGCCACCAGCGCCCCCCCCTTGACAGGGGGTATCAGCACCGGGGAGCTGTTTTTT.

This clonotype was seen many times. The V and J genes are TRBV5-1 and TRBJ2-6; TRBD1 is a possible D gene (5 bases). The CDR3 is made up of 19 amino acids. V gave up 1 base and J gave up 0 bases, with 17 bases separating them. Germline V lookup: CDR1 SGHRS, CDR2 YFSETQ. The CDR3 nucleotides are TGCGCCAGCAGCTTGCGGCCAAGGGGTGTCAGCTCTGGGGCCAACGTCCTGACTTTC. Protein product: CASSLRPRGVSSGANVLTF.

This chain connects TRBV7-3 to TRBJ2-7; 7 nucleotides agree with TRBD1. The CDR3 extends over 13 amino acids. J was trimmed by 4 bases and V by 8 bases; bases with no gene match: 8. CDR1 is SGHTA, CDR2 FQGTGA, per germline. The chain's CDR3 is CASGHWDRYEQYF. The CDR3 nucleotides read TGTGCCAGCGGACATTGGGACAGATACGAGCAGTACTTC.

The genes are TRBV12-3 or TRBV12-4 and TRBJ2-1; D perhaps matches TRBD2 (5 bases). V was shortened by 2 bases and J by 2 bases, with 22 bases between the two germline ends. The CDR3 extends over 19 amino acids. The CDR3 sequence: CASSLFPPDQEGPYNEQFF. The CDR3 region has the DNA TGTGCCAGCAGTTTATTTCCCCCGGACCAAGAGGGTCCCTACAATGAGCAGTTCTTC.

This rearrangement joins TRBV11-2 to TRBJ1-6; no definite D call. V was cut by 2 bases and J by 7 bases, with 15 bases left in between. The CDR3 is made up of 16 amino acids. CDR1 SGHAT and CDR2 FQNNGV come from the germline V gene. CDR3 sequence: CASSLNGGRANSPLHF. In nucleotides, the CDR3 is TGTGCCAGCAGCTTAAACGGCGGGAGGGCCAATTCACCCCTCCACTTT. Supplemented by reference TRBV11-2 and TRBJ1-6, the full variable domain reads EAGVAQSPRYKIIEKRQSVAFWCNPISGHATLYWYQQILGQGPKLLIQFQNNGVVDDSQLPKDRFSAERLKGVDSTLKIQPAKLEDSAVYLCASSLNGGRANSPLHFGNGTRLTVT.

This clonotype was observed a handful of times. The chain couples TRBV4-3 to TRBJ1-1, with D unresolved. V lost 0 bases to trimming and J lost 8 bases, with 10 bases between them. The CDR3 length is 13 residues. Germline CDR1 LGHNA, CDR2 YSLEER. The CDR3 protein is CASSQDLGEEAFF. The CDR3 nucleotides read TGCGCCAGCAGCCAAGATCTTGGAGAGGAAGCTTTCTTT.

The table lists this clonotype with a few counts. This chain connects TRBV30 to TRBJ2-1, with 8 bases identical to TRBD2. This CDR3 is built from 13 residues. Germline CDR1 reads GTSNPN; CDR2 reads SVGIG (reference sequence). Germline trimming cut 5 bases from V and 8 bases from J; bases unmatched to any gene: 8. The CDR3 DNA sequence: TGTGCCTGGTTACGGGAGGGCCGCGATGAGCAGTTCTTC. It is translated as CAWLREGRDEQFF.

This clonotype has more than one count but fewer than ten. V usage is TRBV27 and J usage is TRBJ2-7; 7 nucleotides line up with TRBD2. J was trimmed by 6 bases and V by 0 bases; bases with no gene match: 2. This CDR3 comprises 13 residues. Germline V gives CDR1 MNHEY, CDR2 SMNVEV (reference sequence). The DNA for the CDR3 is TGTGCCAGCAGTTTATCGACTAGCACCGAGCAGTACTTC. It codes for CASSLSTSTEQYF.